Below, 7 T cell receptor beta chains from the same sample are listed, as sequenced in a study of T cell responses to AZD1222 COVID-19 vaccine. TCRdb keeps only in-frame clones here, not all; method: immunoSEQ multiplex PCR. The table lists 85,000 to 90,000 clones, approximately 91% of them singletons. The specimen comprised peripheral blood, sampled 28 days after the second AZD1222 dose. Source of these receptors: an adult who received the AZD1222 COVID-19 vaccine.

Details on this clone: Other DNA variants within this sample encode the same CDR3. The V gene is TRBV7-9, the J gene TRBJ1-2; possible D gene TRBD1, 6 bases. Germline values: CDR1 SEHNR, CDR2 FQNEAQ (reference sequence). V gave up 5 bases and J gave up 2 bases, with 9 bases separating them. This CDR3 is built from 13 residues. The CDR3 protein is CASSPGQNYGYTF. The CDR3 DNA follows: TGTGCCAGCAGCCCAGGACAGAACTATGGCTACACCTTC.

The CDR3, as DNA: TGTGCCAGTAGATGGGACAGACTTCGAGGGGAGCTGTTTTTT. Amino acid sequence: CASRWDRLRGELFF. The chain joins TRBV19 to TRBJ2-2; the match to TRBD1 covers 7 bases. Germline CDR1 and CDR2: LNHDA and SQIVND (reference sequence). This CDR3 has 14 amino acids. Germline trimming cut 6 bases from V and 8 bases from J; bases unmatched to any gene: 9. The complete variable domain, with remaining parts taken from reference TRBV19 and TRBJ2-2, reads DGGITQSPKYLFRKEGQNVTLSCEQNLNHDAMYWYRQDPGQGLRLIYYSQIVNDFQKGDIAEGYSVSREKKESFPLTVTSAQKNPTAFYLCASRWDRLRGELFFGEGSRLTVL.

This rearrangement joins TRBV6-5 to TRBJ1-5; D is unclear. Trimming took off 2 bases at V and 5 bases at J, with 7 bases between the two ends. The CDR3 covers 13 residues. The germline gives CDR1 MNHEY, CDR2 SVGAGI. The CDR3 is CASSYDEDQPQHF. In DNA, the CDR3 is TGTGCCAGCAGTTACGATGAGGATCAGCCCCAGCATTTT.

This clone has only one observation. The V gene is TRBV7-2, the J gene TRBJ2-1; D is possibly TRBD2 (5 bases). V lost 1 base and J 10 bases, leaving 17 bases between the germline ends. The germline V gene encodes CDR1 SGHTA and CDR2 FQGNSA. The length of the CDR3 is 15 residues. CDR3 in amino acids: CASSLGITSNVEQFF. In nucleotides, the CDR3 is TGTGCCAGCAGCTTAGGAATTACTAGTAACGTCGAGCAGTTCTTC. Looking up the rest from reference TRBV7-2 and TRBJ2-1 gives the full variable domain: GAGVSQSPSNKVTEKGKDVELRCDPISGHTALYWYRQSLGQGLEFLIYFQGNSAPDKSGLPSDRFSAERTGGSVSTLTIQRTQQEDSAVYLCASSLGITSNVEQFFGPGTRLTVL.

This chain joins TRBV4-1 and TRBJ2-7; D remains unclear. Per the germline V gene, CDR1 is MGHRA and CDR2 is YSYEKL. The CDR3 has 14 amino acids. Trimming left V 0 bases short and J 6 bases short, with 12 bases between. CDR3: CASSQDLGIREQYF. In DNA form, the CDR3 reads TGCGCCAGCAGCCAAGATTTAGGGATCCGCGAGCAGTACTTC.

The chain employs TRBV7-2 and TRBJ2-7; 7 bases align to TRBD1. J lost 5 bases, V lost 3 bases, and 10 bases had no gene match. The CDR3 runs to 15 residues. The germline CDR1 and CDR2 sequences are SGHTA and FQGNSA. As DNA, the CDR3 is TGTGCCAGCAGCTTGACTAAGGACAGGTCCCACGAGCAGTACTTC. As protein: CASSLTKDRSHEQYF.

The CDR3 spells CASSSTGVGSPLHF. The CDR3 region has the DNA TGTGCCAGCAGCTCAACAGGGGTGGGGTCACCCCTCCACTTT. J is TRBJ1-6 and V is TRBV11-2; 7 nucleotides line up with TRBD1. J was trimmed by 10 bases and V by 4 bases; bases with no gene match: 7. This CDR3 has 14 residues. CDR1 and CDR2 from the germline V gene are SGHAT and FQNNGV.